This T cell receptor (beta chain) was recorded in a study of radiotherapy plus CTLA-4 blockade in lung cancer. For the study at large: Of the patients, under 20% showed objective responses and 31% attained disease control. General study results and limits: Once radiotherapy plus ipilimumab had been given, TCR clones derived from tumor expanded in blood. Early clonal dynamics of blood T cells, together with interferon-beta, were reported as the best response predictor.

Receiving focal radiation plus CTLA-4 blockade with ipilimumab were patients who had chemo-refractory metastatic non-small-cell lung cancer. Deletions cut 5 bases from V and 2 bases from J, with 14 bases between. Germline V lookup: CDR1 SGHTA, CDR2 FQGNSA. The CDR3 is 15 amino acids. Libraries were prepared by immunoSEQ multiplex PCR; TCRdb keeps only in-frame clonotypes and omits some of them. The sample consists of 30,000 to 40,000 clones, approximately 85% of them appearing once. In the case of this clone: Its antigen remains unidentified.

This clonotype originated in a human donor with non-small cell lung cancer who had stable disease on radiotherapy plus ipilimumab. V and J are TRBV7-2 and TRBJ2-3; D is ambiguous. This sample comprised peripheral blood, obtained from a patient treated with radiotherapy plus ipilimumab. The CDR3 protein is CASSGRMGYTDTQYF. The CDR3 bases are TGTGCCAGCAGCGGTCGTATGGGCTACACAGATACGCAGTATTTT.